Detailed here is one TCR beta chain. In the original workflow: Amplification of reference gene primers provided the estimated nucleated cell counts. TCRdb's copy holds only in-frame clones and misses some; the assay was immunoSEQ multiplex PCR. V, J and clone size are those of that table, while D and trimming were read from the DNA. The sample comprises fewer than 500,000 clones, 81% of which are singletons, and 1.1% rests with the top ten. The data stem from a study of blood T cell repertoires in COVID-19. Across the study: The study drew acute and convalescent COVID-19 samples from the United States, Italy and Spain. Sample material is recorded as cDNA or gDNA derived from T cells, B-cell-depleted T cells, or PBMCs.

Trimming stripped 5 bases from V and 6 bases from J, with 14 bases between. The CDR3 loop spans 14 amino acids. Germline-derived CDR1 and CDR2 are SEHNR and FQNEAQ (reference sequence). The specimen sequenced was peripheral blood. The sequence was collected from a human donor with acute or convalescent COVID-19. The donor label of this sample is uncertain. V usage is TRBV7-9 and J usage is TRBJ1-5; D perhaps matches TRBD1 (5 bases). The CDR3 loop is CASSPSGGTQPQHF. The CDR3 region has the DNA TGTGCCAGCAGCCCTAGTGGGGGGACTCAGCCCCAGCATTTT.